The clone carrying this T cell receptor beta chain showed up many times. What it recognizes is unknown. This specimen belongs to a study of blood T cells in healthy people across ages. Study results and caveats: Older individuals had lower TCR beta diversity per million T cells (the decline was roughly linear).

This CDR3 region has 15 residues. Germline V gives CDR1 MNHNY, CDR2 SVGAGI (reference sequence). V lost 0 bases, J lost 0 bases, and 5 bases lay in between. Combining a sample-barcoded 5' primer with a J-beta primer mix, a second PCR ran for 7 to 11 cycles. Every cDNA was tagged by a template-switch adaptor with 12 random nucleotides. TCRdb re-derived calls from the 5' RACE reads in MiXCR, one entry per CDR3 protein. The repertoire holds about 1.1 million distinct CDR3 sequences, with roughly two fifths as singletons. The V and J genes are TRBV6-6 and TRBJ1-4, with D unclear. The source is a man in his late teens or twenties in good health. Sequencing used blood. CDR3: CASSYSGSTNEKLFF. CDR3 coding DNA: TGTGCCAGCAGTTACTCCGGGTCAACTAATGAAAAACTGTTTTTT.